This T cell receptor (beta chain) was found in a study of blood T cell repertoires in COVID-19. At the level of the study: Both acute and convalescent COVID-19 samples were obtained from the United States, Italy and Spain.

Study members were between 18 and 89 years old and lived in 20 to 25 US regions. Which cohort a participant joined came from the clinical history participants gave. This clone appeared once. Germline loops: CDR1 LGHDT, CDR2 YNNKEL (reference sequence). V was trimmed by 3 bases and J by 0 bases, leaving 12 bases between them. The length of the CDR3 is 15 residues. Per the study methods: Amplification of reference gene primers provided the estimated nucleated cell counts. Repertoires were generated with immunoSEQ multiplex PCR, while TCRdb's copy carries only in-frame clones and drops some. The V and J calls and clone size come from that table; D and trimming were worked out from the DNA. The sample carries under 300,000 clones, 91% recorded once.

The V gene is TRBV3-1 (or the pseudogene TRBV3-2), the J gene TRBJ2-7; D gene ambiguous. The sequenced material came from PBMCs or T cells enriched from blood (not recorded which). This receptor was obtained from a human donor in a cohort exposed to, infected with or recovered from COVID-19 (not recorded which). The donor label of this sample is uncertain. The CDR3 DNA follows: TGTGCCAGCAGCCACTACTCATACAGCTCCTACGAGCAGTACTTC. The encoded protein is CASSHYSYSSYEQYF.